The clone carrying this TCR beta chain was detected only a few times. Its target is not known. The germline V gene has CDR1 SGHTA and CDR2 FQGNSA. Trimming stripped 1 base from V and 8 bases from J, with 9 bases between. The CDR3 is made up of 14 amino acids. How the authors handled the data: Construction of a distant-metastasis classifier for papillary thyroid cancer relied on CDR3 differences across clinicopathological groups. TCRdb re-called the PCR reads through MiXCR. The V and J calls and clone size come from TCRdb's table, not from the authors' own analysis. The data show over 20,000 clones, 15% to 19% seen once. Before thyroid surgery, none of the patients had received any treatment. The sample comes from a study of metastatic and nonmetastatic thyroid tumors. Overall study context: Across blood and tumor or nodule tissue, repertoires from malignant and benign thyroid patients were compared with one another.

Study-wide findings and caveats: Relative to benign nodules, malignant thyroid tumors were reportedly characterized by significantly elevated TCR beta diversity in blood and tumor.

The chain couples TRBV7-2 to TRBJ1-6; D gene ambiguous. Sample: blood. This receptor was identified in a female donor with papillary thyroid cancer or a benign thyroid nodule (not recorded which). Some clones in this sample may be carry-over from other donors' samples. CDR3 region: CASSLVRNYSPLHF. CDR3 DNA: TGTGCCAGCAGCTTAGTCAGGAATTATTCACCCCTCCACTTT.